Following are 22 T cell receptor beta chains from one sample sequenced in a study of blood T cell repertoires in COVID-19 (TCRdb year 2020). Library preparation employed the immunoSEQ multiplex PCR assay. TCRdb took over this immuneACCESS table, retaining in-frame rearrangements with V and J assigned. Such tables are incomplete; in checked studies, under half of the missing clones stem from an unresolved V gene, and the remainder is unexplained. This sample comprises some 200,000 clones, roughly 85% of them detected only once. The top ten constitute around 2.5% of the sample. Input material: peripheral blood. The receptors shown here come from a woman between 65 and 79 years old with COVID-19, enrolled during active disease.

This clone was detected a few times. This rearrangement joins TRBV7-3 to TRBJ2-3, with D tentatively TRBD2 (6 bases). There are 14 residues in the CDR3. CDR1 and CDR2 from the germline V gene are SGHTA and FQGTGA. V was trimmed by 5 bases and J by 3 bases, leaving 12 bases between them. The CDR3 is CASSKTGLTDTQYF. The CDR3 bases are TGTGCCAGCAGCAAAACGGGACTTACAGATACGCAGTATTTT.

The chain employs TRBV11-2 and TRBJ2-1; D may be TRBD2 (5 bases). The CDR3 length is 13 residues. CDR1 and CDR2 (germline): SGHAT, FQNNGV. The V end was cut by 3 bases, the J end by 4 bases, with 7 bases between. CDR3 in DNA: TGTGCCAGCAGCTTTTGGGAGTACAATGAGCAGTTCTTC. Protein sequence: CASSFWEYNEQFF. Full variable domain (remainder filled in from reference TRBV11-2 and TRBJ2-1): EAGVAQSPRYKIIEKRQSVAFWCNPISGHATLYWYQQILGQGPKLLIQFQNNGVVDDSQLPKDRFSAERLKGVDSTLKIQPAKLEDSAVYLCASSFWEYNEQFFGPGTRLTVL.

The J gene is TRBJ1-2, the V gene TRBV5-6; the D is unclear. The CDR3 is 14 residues long. Between the trimmed V and J ends, which lost 0 bases and 5 bases, there was a span of 11 bases. The germline V gene has CDR1 SGHDT and CDR2 YYEEEE. The CDR3 loop is CASSLDRGQYGYTF. For the CDR3, the DNA is TGTGCCAGCAGCTTGGATCGAGGCCAGTATGGCTACACCTTC.

V gene TRBV3-1 (or the pseudogene TRBV3-2) combines with J gene TRBJ1-1; 10 bases match TRBD1. Per the germline V gene, CDR1 is LGHDT and CDR2 is YNNKEL (reference sequence). The trim removed 5 bases at V and 8 bases at J, leaving 5 bases unmatched. The CDR3 runs 13 residues. The DNA for the CDR3 is TGTGCCAGCAGCGTCCGGGACAGGGGAGAAGCTTTCTTT. Amino acid sequence: CASSVRDRGEAFF.

The CDR3 DNA is TGTGCCTGGAGGATCCAGACAGCTAACTATGGCTACACCTTC. It encodes CAWRIQTANYGYTF. The V call is TRBV30, the J call TRBJ1-2; D is possibly TRBD1 (5 bases). V was cut by 3 bases and J by 0 bases, with 11 bases left in between. The CDR3 totals 14 residues. Germline-derived CDR1 and CDR2 are GTSNPN and SVGIG (reference sequence). The entire variable domain, with the rest obtained from reference TRBV30 and TRBJ1-2, is as follows: SQTIHQWPATLVQPVGSPLSLECTVEGTSNPNLYWYRQAAGRGLQLLFYSVGIGQISSEVPQNLSASRPQDRQFILSSKKLLLSDSGFYLCAWRIQTANYGYTFGSGTRLTVV.

This CDR3 reads CASSVAGVAGGYTF. CDR3 nucleotide sequence: TGTGCCAGCAGCGTAGCGGGGGTAGCTGGAGGCTACACCTTC. The chain recombines TRBV9 with TRBJ1-2; D perhaps matches TRBD1 (5 bases). V was pared by 0 bases and J by 8 bases, with 14 bases between. Germline assignment: CDR1 SGDLS and CDR2 YYNGEE. CDR3 size: 14 residues.

The gene calls are TRBV5-5 and TRBJ2-3, with 8 positions matching TRBD2. This CDR3 spans 16 amino acids. CDR1 is SGHKS, CDR2 YYEKEE, per germline (reference sequence). Trimming cost V 0 bases and J 3 bases; bases outside gene matches: 6. CDR3 bases: TGTGCCAGCAGCTTGGTACTAGCGGTCCCTACAGATACGCAGTATTTT. Translation gives CASSLVLAVPTDTQYF.

The chain links TRBV19 to TRBJ1-2; a possible D gene is TRBD1 (6 bases). This CDR3 has 14 amino acids. Between the trimmed V and J ends, which lost 5 bases and 2 bases, there was a span of 12 bases. Per germline, CDR1 LNHDA and CDR2 SQIVND (reference sequence). The chain's CDR3 is CASSSDRLNYGYTF. The CDR3 nucleotides are TGTGCCAGTAGTTCAGACAGGTTGAACTATGGCTACACCTTC.

This chain links TRBV7-2 with TRBJ1-2; 11 bases line up with TRBD1. Germline CDR1 is SGHTA and CDR2 is FQGNSA. V lost 3 bases to trimming and J lost 1 base; unmatched junction nucleotides: 7. The CDR3 totals 17 residues. In DNA, the CDR3 is TGTGCCAGCAGCTTTGGGACAGGGGGGGCAGTTAACTATGGCTACACCTTC. Its protein is CASSFGTGGAVNYGYTF.

This sequence joins TRBV7-3 and TRBJ2-1, with TRBD2 matching 7 bases. The CDR3 length is 17 residues. V gave up 1 base and J gave up 8 bases; unmatched junction bases: 14. Germline V gene sequence: CDR1 SGHTA, CDR2 FQGTGA. The CDR3 is CASSLSGSAGVQDEQFF. The CDR3, as DNA: TGTGCCAGCAGCTTAAGTGGTTCGGCGGGAGTTCAAGATGAGCAGTTCTTC.

In its sample, this clone was seen a few times. The identical CDR3 is also encoded by other nucleotide sequences in the sample. The chain joins TRBV9 to TRBJ2-5; D uncertain. Trimming pared 0 bases from V and 2 bases from J, leaving 5 bases between. Germline V gives CDR1 SGDLS, CDR2 YYNGEE. This CDR3 comprises 13 residues. CDR3 region: CASSVGTQETQYF. The CDR3 nucleotides are TGTGCCAGCAGCGTAGGCACTCAAGAGACCCAGTACTTC.

Only one count was recorded for this clone. The CDR3 sequence is CATTRQGLEAFF. The DNA of the CDR3 is TGTGCCACCACCAGACAGGGGCTTGAAGCTTTCTTT. This sequence joins TRBV24-1 and TRBJ1-1; the match to TRBD1 covers 8 bases. CDR1 and CDR2 (germline): KGHDR, SFDVKD. The CDR3 runs 12 residues. Trimming removed 8 bases from V and 7 bases from J; junction bases left unmatched: 5.

This chain connects TRBV18 to TRBJ2-1, with D uncertain. The CDR3 runs 12 residues. Trimming stripped 3 bases from V and 9 bases from J, with 9 bases between. The germline V gene has CDR1 KGHSH and CDR2 LQKENI. CDR3 coding DNA: TGTGCCAGCTCACCCAGCGTAGGTGAGCAGTTCTTC. Translation: CASSPSVGEQFF.

This rearrangement joins TRBV19 to TRBJ1-1; tentatively, D is TRBD1 (5 bases). The germline V gene encodes CDR1 LNHDA and CDR2 SQIVND (reference sequence). The V and J ends lost 5 bases and 1 base respectively, with 11 bases between them. The CDR3 has 14 amino acids. CDR3 DNA: TGTGCCAGTAGTCCATTCGACAGGAACACTGAAGCTTTCTTT. Protein: CASSPFDRNTEAFF.

The V gene is TRBV9, the J gene TRBJ2-3; 10 nucleotides line up with TRBD2. Germline loops: CDR1 SGDLS, CDR2 YYNGEE. The V segment lost 0 bases and the J segment 4 bases; nucleotides outside the gene matches: 5. The CDR3 loop spans 16 amino acids. This chain's CDR3 is CASSVAPSGGADTQYF. DNA of the CDR3: TGTGCCAGCAGCGTAGCGCCTAGCGGGGGCGCAGATACGCAGTATTTT.

This chain uses TRBV11-3 with TRBJ2-1; the match to TRBD2 covers 11 bases. The length of the CDR3 is 15 residues. Germline CDR1 and CDR2: SGHNT and YENEEA. Trimming at V came to 1 base and at J to 6 bases, leaving 2 bases not matched to a gene. The CDR3 spells CASSLVAGGPNEQFF. In DNA, the CDR3 is TGTGCCAGCAGCTTAGTAGCGGGGGGGCCCAATGAGCAGTTCTTC.

This clone was recorded once. This chain joins TRBV6-5 and TRBJ1-2; the D gene is possibly TRBD1 (6 bases). The CDR3 spans 14 residues. CDR1 is MNHEY and CDR2 is SVGAGI in the germline V gene. Trimming left V 5 bases short and J 8 bases short, with 18 bases between. Written as DNA, the CDR3 is TGTGCCAGCAGTCCCCGTGGGGGCGGGTTAGGCTACACCTTC. It codes for CASSPRGGGLGYTF.

V is TRBV30 and J is TRBJ2-1; TRBD1 is a possible D gene (6 bases). The V and J ends lost 5 bases and 5 bases respectively, with 16 bases between them. The CDR3 contains 14 residues. CDR1 is GTSNPN and CDR2 is SVGIG in the germline V gene (reference sequence). CDR3 nucleotide sequence: TGTGCCTGGGGAGACAGGCCTCTTCACAATGAGCAGTTCTTC. Translation gives CAWGDRPLHNEQFF.

This chain uses TRBV27 with TRBJ2-2; no firm D call. This CDR3 is built from 18 residues. V was pared by 3 bases and J by 2 bases, with 19 bases between. CDR1 and CDR2 from the germline V gene are MNHEY and SMNVEV (reference sequence). In nucleotides, the CDR3 is TGTGCCAGCAGTTTCTGGCGAAGACGGAGCACTAACACCGGGGAGCTGTTTTTT. Translated: CASSFWRRRSTNTGELFF.

The V gene is TRBV5-1, the J gene TRBJ2-7; 7 nucleotides match TRBD2. Trimming at V came to 4 bases and at J to 2 bases, leaving 9 bases not matched to a gene. The CDR3 spans 15 residues. Germline V gene data show CDR1 as SGHRS and CDR2 as YFSETQ. CDR3 sequence (DNA): TGCGCCAGCAGCCTGAGCGGGGCCGTGGCCTACGAGCAGTACTTC. It specifies CASSLSGAVAYEQYF.

The V gene is TRBV9, the J gene TRBJ2-7, with 9 bases identical to TRBD2. The CDR3 spans 12 residues. Germline lookup yields CDR1 SGDLS and CDR2 YYNGEE. V shed 3 bases, J shed 7 bases, and the junction held 2 bases outside the gene matches. CDR3 loop: CASSAAGGEQYF. The CDR3 DNA reads TGTGCCAGCAGCGCGGCGGGGGGGGAGCAGTACTTC.

This chain joins TRBV3-1 (or the pseudogene TRBV3-2) and TRBJ2-2; 8 nucleotides align to TRBD1. CDR1 and CDR2 (germline): LGHDT, YNNKEL (reference sequence). After removal of 5 bases from V and 0 bases from J, the junction contained 11 bases not matched to a gene. The CDR3 is 18 amino acids. CDR3 protein: CASSKGQDVIANTGELFF. The CDR3 DNA sequence: TGTGCCAGCAGCAAGGGACAGGACGTCATCGCGAACACCGGGGAGCTGTTTTTT.